This T cell receptor beta chain was identified in a study of beta chain features in type 1 diabetes. Regarding the study as a whole: Type 1 diabetes patients had moderately but significantly shorter TCRB CDR3s in all four CD4+ subsets.

In the case of this clone: Its antigen is undetermined.

Trimming pared 6 bases from V and 7 bases from J, leaving 13 bases between. The CDR3 spans 13 residues. Germline V gene sequence: CDR1 MNHEY, CDR2 SMNVEV (reference sequence). Sorting based on CD45RO/CCR7/CD25/CD127/CD95/CD27 separated CD4+ naive, central memory, regulatory and stem cell-like memory cells. Isolated RNA was reverse transcribed in full, so expressed TCRB transcripts were sequenced. Assay used: immunoSEQ multiplex PCR; TCRdb lists only in-frame clones, some missing. The repertoire has 640,000 or so clones, about an eighth of them found once; the top ten carry approximately 0.021%. The chain carries TRBV27 and TRBJ1-5; D may be TRBD1 (6 bases). The sequencing input was naive CD4+ T cells from blood. This clonotype was sampled from a man between 18 and 35 years old with type 1 diabetes. CDR3 protein: CASSNRVRQPQHF. CDR3 DNA sequence: TGTGCCAGCAGCAACAGGGTTCGGCAGCCCCAGCATTTT.